These T cell receptor beta chains were read from a single sample in a study of T cell responses to AZD1222 COVID-19 vaccine. Repertoires were generated with immunoSEQ multiplex PCR, while TCRdb's copy carries only in-frame clones and drops some. This sample has about 100,000 clones, with nearly 95% found just once. The sample consisted of peripheral blood, taken on day 0 of AZD1222 vaccination. The receptors were gathered from an adult in good health. CDR3s include the opening cysteine and the closing phenylalanine or tryptophan. A D gene is named only where the DNA matches it firmly. The listing skips clone size in some rows; elsewhere it reads once, few, many or a size class.

>-|15|TRBV27|TRBD2|TRBJ2-1
CASSVTSGLGNEQFF
TGTGCCAGCAGCGTTACTAGCGGCCTAGGCAATGAGCAGTTCTTC
>-|13|TRBV23-1|-|TRBJ1-1
CASSPGSVTEAFF
TGCGCCAGCAGCCCTGGGTCGGTCACTGAAGCTTTCTTT
>-|16|TRBV18|TRBD1|TRBJ2-2
CASSDRAPPNTGELFF
TGTGCCAGCTCCGACAGGGCCCCACCGAACACCGGGGAGCTGTTTTTT
>-|15|TRBV6-5|-|TRBJ1-3
CASAPRWHSGNTIYF
TGTGCCAGCGCTCCCCGGTGGCACTCTGGAAACACCATATATTTT
>-|16|TRBV20-1|-|TRBJ1-3
CSATDRIPYSGNTIYF
TGCAGTGCTACTGACCGTATCCCCTACTCTGGAAACACCATATATTTT
>-|12|TRBV11-1|-|TRBJ1-2
CASSLSGYGYTF
TGTGCCAGCAGCTTAAGCGGCTATGGCTACACCTTC
>once|13|TRBV5-1|-|TRBJ1-4
CASSLDRGEKLFF
TGCGCCAGCAGCTTGGACCGTGGTGAAAAACTGTTTTTT
>-|15|TRBV6-5|TRBD1|TRBJ1-5
CASSRQGYSNQPQHF
TGTGCCAGCAGCCGACAGGGGTATAGCAATCAGCCCCAGCATTTT
>-|15|TRBV19|TRBD1|TRBJ1-1
CASNKRGHFNTEAFF
TGTGCCAGTAATAAAAGGGGGCACTTTAACACTGAAGCTTTCTTT
>-|12|TRBV29-1|-|TRBJ2-5
CSVLQGGETQYF
TGCAGCGTTCTCCAGGGGGGAGAGACCCAGTACTTC
>-|15|TRBV19|-|TRBJ1-1
CASSTTFGGDTEAFF
TGTGCCAGTAGTACGACTTTTGGGGGGGACACTGAAGCTTTCTTT
>-|14|TRBV5-4|-|TRBJ1-2
CASSLSTSNYGYTF
TGTGCCAGCAGCTTATCGACCAGTAACTATGGCTACACCTTC
>-|14|TRBV6-5|TRBD1|TRBJ2-7
CASSPRTGPYEQYF
TGTGCCAGCAGTCCACGGACAGGACCCTACGAGCAGTACTTC
>-|13|TRBV5-8|-|TRBJ2-5
CASSLLRQETQYF
TGTGCCAGCAGCTTGCTCAGGCAAGAGACCCAGTACTTC
>once|14|TRBV5-1|-|TRBJ1-3
CASSSTGHGNTIYF
TGCGCCAGCAGTTCAACGGGACACGGAAACACCATATATTTT
>once|16|TRBV7-9|-|TRBJ1-5
CASSLVRGGSNQPQHF
TGTGCCAGCAGCTTAGTTCGAGGAGGAAGCAATCAGCCCCAGCATTTT
>-|16|TRBV27|TRBD1|TRBJ1-1
CASSFSNGQVNTEAFF
TGTGCCAGCAGTTTCTCAAACGGACAGGTGAACACTGAAGCTTTCTTT
>-|15|TRBV6-5|-|TRBJ1-3
CASCTRGEGRNTIYF
TGTGCCAGCTGTACAAGGGGGGAAGGAAGAAACACCATATATTTT
>-|15|TRBV3-1/TRBV3-2|TRBD1|TRBJ2-3
CASSPGTGGTDTQYF
TGTGCCAGCAGCCCCGGGACAGGTGGCACAGATACGCAGTATTTT
>-|17|TRBV5-1|-|TRBJ1-1
CASSLAMGGSNRDEAFF
TGCGCCAGCAGCTTGGCCATGGGTGGTAGCAATCGGGATGAAGCTTTCTTT
>-|13|TRBV3-1/TRBV3-2|-|TRBJ2-2
CASSQLNTGELFF
TGTGCCAGCAGCCAATTAAACACCGGGGAGCTGTTTTTT
>-|14|TRBV5-1|-|TRBJ2-3
CASSTPLSTDTQYF
TGCGCCAGCAGCACACCTCTAAGCACAGATACGCAGTATTTT
>-|14|TRBV6-2/TRBV6-3|TRBD1|TRBJ2-1
CASSATGRYNEQFF
TGTGCCAGCAGTGCGACAGGGCGGTACAATGAGCAGTTCTTC
>-|15|TRBV5-1|-|TRBJ2-3
CASTMTDRTTDTQYF
TGCGCCAGCACTATGACAGACCGAACGACAGATACGCAGTATTTT
>-|15|TRBV4-2|TRBD2|TRBJ2-1
CASSQRLADYNEQFF
TGTGCCAGCAGCCAAAGACTAGCGGACTACAATGAGCAGTTCTTC
>-|15|TRBV7-3|-|TRBJ1-1
CASSFSWRLNTEAFF
TGTGCCAGCAGCTTTTCTTGGCGGTTAAACACTGAAGCTTTCTTT
>-|14|TRBV14|TRBD2|TRBJ2-1
CASSRGTSGRGKFF
TGTGCCAGCAGCCGCGGGACTAGCGGGAGGGGGAAGTTCTTC
>-|14|TRBV7-2|TRBD2|TRBJ2-7
CASSAGLAFYEQYF
TGTGCCAGCAGCGCAGGACTAGCCTTTTACGAGCAGTACTTC
>few|12|TRBV6-6|-|TRBJ2-5
CASSGRKETQYF
TGTGCCAGCAGCGGACGCAAAGAGACCCAGTACTTC